This T cell receptor beta chain was retrieved from a study of T cell changes during pregnancy in multiple sclerosis. The data were produced by immunoSEQ multiplex PCR, yet TCRdb's version contains in-frame clones alone and is incomplete. The sample carries tens of thousands of clones, more than 90% recorded once. The germline gives CDR1 SGHNT, CDR2 YYREEE (reference sequence). The CDR3 covers 16 residues. V dropped 0 bases and J dropped 4 bases, with 13 bases sitting between them. The origin of this receptor is a female donor in good health, enrolled as a control in a pregnancy study. V and J are TRBV5-4 and TRBJ2-2; tentative D call: TRBD2 (6 bases). The specimen comprised peripheral blood, sampled in the first trimester of pregnancy. The CDR3 loop reads CASSLGRGVGTGELFF. Here the CDR3 DNA reads TGTGCCAGCAGCTTGGGGCGGGGCGTGGGCACCGGGGAGCTGTTTTTT.